This TCR beta chain appears in the sequencing data of a study of CD8+ T cells in alopecia areata. The CDR3 totals 13 residues. Trimming cost V 5 bases and J 5 bases; bases outside gene matches: 4. The V gene's germline CDR1 is SGHAT and CDR2 FQNNGV. Sequencing templates came from extracted RNA that was reverse transcribed into cDNA. The repertoire was sequenced with immunoSEQ multiplex PCR; TCRdb's copy has only in-frame clones and lacks some. The repertoire holds 150,000 to 200,000 clones, with 55% as singletons. The TCR sequence derives from a human donor in good health. The chain has TRBV11-2 and TRBJ2-5; 8 bases agree with TRBD2. The sample was CD4+ T cells sorted from blood. This CDR3 is CASSQRETETQYF. In nucleotides, the CDR3 is TGTGCCAGCAGCCAGCGGGAGACCGAGACCCAGTACTTC.